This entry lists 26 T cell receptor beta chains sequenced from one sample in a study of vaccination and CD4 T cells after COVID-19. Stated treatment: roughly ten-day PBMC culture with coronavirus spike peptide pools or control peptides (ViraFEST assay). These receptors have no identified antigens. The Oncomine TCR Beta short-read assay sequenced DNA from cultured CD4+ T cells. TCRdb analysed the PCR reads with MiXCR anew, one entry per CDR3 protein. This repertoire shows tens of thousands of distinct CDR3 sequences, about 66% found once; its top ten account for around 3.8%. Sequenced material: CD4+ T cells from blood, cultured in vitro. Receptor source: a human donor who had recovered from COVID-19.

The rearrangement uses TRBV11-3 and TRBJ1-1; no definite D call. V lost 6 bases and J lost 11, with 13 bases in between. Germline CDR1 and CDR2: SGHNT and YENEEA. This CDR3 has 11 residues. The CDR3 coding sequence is TGTGCCAGCAGTCGGAATCGGGAGGCTTTCTTT. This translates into CASSRNREAFF.

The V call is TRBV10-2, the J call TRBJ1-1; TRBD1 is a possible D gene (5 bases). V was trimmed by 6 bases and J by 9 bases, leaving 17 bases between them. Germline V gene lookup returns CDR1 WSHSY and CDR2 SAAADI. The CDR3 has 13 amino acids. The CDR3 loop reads CASRGGRTLKAFF. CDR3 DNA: TGCGCCAGCAGGGGAGGGCGGACACTTAAAGCTTTCTTT.

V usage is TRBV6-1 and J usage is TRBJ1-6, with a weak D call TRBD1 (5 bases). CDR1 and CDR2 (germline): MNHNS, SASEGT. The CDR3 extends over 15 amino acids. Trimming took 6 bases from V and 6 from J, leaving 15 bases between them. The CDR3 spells CASRPGRLTNSPLHF. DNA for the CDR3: TGTGCCAGCAGACCGGGACGGCTAACTAATTCACCCCTCCACTTT.

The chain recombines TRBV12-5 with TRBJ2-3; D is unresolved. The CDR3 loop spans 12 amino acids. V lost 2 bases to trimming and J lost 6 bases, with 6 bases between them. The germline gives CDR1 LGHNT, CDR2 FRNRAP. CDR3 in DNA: TGTGCTAGTGGTTTGTCGGAGGATACGCAGTATTTT. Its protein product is CASGLSEDTQYF.

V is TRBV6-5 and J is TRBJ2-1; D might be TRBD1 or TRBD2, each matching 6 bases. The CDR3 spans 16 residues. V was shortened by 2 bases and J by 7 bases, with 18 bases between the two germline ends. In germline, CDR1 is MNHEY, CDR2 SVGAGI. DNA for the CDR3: TGTGCCAGCAGTTACCCTGGCCGGGGGCGTTTGAATGAGCAGTTCTTC. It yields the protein CASSYPGRGRLNEQFF.

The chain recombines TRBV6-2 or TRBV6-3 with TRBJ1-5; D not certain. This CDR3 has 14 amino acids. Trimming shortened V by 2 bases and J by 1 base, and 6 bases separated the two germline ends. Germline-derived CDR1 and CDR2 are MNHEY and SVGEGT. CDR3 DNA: TGTGCCAGCAGTTACGACCGAAGCAATCAGCCCCAGCATTTT. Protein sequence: CASSYDRSNQPQHF.

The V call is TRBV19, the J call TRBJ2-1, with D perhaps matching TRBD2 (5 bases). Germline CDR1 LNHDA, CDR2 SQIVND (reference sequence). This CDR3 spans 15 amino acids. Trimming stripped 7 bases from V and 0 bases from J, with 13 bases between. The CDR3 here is CASTPRGPSYNEQFF. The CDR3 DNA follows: TGTGCCAGTACCCCGCGCGGGCCCTCCTACAATGAGCAGTTCTTC.

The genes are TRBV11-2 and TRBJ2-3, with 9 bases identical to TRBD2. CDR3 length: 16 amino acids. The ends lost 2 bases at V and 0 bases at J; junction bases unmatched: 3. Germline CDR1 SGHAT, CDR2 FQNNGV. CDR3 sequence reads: CASSLWGTSSTDTQYF. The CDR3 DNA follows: TGTGCCAGCAGCTTATGGGGGACTAGCAGCACAGATACGCAGTATTTT.

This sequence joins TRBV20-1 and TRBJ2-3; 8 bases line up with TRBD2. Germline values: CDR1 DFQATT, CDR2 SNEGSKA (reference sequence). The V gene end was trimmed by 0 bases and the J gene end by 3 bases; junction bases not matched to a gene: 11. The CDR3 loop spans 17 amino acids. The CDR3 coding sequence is TGCAGTGCTAGAGACTCCGCCGGGGGGGTTGGAACAGATACGCAGTATTTT. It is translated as CSARDSAGGVGTDTQYF.

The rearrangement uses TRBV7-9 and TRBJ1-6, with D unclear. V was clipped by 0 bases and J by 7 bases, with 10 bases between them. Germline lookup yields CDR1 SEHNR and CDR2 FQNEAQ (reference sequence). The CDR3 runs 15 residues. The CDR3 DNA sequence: TGTGCCAGCAGCTTAGCCGGGCGTGTGAATTCACCCCTCCACTTT. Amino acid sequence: CASSLAGRVNSPLHF.

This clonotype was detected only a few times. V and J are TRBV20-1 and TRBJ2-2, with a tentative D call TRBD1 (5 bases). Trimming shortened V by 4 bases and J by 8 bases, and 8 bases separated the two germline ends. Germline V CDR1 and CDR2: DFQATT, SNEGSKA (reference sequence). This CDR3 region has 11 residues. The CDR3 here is CSATGSGELFF. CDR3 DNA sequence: TGCAGTGCTACAGGGTCGGGGGAGCTGTTTTTT.

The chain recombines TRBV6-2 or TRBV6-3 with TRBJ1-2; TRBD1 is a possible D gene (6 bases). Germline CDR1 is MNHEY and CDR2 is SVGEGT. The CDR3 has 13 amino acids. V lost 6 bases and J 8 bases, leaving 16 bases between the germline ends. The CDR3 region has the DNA TGTGCCAGCAGACCAAACAGGGCGTCCGGCTACACCTTC. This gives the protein CASRPNRASGYTF.

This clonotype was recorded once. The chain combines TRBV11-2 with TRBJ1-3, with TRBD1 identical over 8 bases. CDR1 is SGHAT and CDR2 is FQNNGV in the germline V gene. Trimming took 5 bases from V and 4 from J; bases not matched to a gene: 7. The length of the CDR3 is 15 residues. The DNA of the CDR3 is TGTGCCAGCAGCGTCTCCGGGACAGGAGGAAACACCATATATTTT. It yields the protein CASSVSGTGGNTIYF.

The CDR3 region is CASTQETGSAQHF. Here the CDR3 DNA reads TGTGCCAGCACCCAAGAGACAGGGTCGGCCCAGCATTTT. The chain is built from TRBV6-2 or TRBV6-3 and TRBJ1-5; TRBD1 matches at 7 bases. Germline CDR1 is MNHEY and CDR2 is SVGEGT. There are 13 residues in the CDR3. Trimming at V came to 7 bases and at J to 11 bases, leaving 11 bases not matched to a gene.

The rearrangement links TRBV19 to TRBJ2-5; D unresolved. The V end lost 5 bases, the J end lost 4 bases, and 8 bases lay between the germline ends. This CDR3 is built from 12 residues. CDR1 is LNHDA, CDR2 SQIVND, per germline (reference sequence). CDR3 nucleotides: TGTGCCAGTAGTCCGAATAGAGAGACCCAGTACTTC. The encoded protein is CASSPNRETQYF.

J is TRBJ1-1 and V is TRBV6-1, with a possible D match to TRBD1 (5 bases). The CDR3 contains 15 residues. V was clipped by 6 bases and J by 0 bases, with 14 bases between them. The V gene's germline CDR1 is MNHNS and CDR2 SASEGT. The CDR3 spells CASSSQGPMNTEAFF. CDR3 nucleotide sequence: TGTGCCAGCAGCTCCCAGGGACCGATGAACACTGAAGCTTTCTTT.

The CDR3 DNA reads as TGTGCCAGTAGGGGGGGTGGGTACACTGAAGCTTTCTTT. Encoded protein: CASRGGGYTEAFF. The chain is built from TRBV19 and TRBJ1-1; D is perhaps TRBD1 (5 bases). Germline CDR1 is LNHDA and CDR2 is SQIVND (reference sequence). V was shortened by 6 bases and J by 3 bases, with 11 bases between the two germline ends. CDR3 length equals 13 residues.

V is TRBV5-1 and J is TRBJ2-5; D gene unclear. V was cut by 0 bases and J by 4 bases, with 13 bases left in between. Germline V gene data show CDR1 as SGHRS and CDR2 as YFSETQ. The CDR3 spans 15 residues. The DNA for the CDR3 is TGCGCCAGCAGCTTGGGTTTTCGAGGAAGAGAGACCCAGTACTTC. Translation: CASSLGFRGRETQYF.

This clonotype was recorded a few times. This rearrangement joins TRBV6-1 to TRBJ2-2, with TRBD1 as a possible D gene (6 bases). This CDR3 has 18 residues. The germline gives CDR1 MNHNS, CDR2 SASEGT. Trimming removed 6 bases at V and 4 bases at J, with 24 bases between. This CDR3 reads CASSRQAGSGGGTGELFF. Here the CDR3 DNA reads TGTGCCAGCAGCCGGCAGGCGGGTAGTGGGGGCGGCACCGGGGAGCTGTTTTTT.

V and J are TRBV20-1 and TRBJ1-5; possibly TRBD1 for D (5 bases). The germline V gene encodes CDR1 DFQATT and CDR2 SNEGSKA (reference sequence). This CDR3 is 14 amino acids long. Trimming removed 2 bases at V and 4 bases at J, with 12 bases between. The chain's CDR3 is CSARQGRINQPQHF. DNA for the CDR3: TGCAGTGCTAGACAGGGACGGATAAATCAGCCCCAGCATTTT.

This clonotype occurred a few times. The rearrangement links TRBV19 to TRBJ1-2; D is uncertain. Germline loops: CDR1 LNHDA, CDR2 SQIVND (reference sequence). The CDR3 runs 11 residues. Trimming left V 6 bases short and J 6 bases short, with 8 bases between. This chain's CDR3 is CASRIGDGYTF. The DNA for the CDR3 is TGTGCCAGTAGGATTGGGGATGGCTACACCTTC.

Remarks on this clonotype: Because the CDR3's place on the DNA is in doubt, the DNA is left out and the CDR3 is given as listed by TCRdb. CDR3 in amino acids: CASSDRVVRAVLRAGGPNTEAFF. This sequence joins TRBV6-1 and TRBJ1-1; TRBD1 is the table's D call and was not checked against the DNA. The length of the CDR3 is 23 amino acids, counting both ends. Per germline, CDR1 MNHNS and CDR2 SASEGT.

The CDR3 reads CASRSGQYEQYF. The DNA for the CDR3 is TGTGCCAGCAGGTCAGGCCAATACGAGCAGTACTTC. The rearrangement uses TRBV7-9 and TRBJ2-7; no clear D. Trimming shortened V by 6 bases and J by 4 bases, and 10 bases separated the two germline ends. The CDR3 loop spans 12 amino acids. The V gene's germline CDR1 is SEHNR and CDR2 FQNEAQ (reference sequence).

CDR3 sequence reads: CASSRFRDSEQYF. CDR3 DNA: TGTGCCAGCTCACGTTTCAGGGACAGCGAGCAGTACTTC. This rearrangement joins TRBV18 to TRBJ2-7; 7 bases are shared with TRBD1. CDR1 is KGHSH and CDR2 is LQKENI in the germline V gene. This CDR3 region has 13 residues. Germline trimming cut 4 bases from V and 6 bases from J; bases unmatched to any gene: 6.

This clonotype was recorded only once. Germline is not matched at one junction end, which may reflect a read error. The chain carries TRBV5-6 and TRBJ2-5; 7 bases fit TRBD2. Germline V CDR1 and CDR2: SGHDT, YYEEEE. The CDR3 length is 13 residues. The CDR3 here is CASSFWGGETQYF. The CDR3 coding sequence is TGTGCCAGTAGCTTTTGGGGGGGAGAGACCCAGTACTTC.

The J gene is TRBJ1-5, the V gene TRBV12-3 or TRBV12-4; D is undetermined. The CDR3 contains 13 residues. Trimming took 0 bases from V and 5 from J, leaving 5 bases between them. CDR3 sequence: CASSLAPDQPQHF. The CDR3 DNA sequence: TGTGCCAGCAGTTTAGCTCCGGATCAGCCCCAGCATTTT.